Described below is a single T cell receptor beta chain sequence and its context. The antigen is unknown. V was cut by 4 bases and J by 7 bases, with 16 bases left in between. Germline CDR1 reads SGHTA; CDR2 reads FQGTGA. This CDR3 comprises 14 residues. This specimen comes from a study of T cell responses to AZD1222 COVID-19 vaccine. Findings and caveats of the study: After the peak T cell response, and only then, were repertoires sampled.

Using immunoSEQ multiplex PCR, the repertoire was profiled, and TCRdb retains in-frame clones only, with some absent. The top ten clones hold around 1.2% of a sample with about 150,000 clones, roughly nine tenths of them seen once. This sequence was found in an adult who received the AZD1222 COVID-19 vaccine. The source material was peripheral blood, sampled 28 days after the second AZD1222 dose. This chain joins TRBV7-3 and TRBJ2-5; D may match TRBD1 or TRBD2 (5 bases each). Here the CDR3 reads CASSSGAGPGTQYF. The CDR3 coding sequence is TGTGCCAGCAGCTCCGGGGCCGGGCCAGGGACCCAGTACTTC. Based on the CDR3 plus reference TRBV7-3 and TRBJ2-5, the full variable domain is GAGVSQTPSNKVTEKGKYVELRCDPISGHTALYWYRQSLGQGPEFLIYFQGTGAADDSGLPNDRFFAVRPEGSVSTLKIQRTERGDSAVYLCASSSGAGPGTQYFGPGTRLLVL.